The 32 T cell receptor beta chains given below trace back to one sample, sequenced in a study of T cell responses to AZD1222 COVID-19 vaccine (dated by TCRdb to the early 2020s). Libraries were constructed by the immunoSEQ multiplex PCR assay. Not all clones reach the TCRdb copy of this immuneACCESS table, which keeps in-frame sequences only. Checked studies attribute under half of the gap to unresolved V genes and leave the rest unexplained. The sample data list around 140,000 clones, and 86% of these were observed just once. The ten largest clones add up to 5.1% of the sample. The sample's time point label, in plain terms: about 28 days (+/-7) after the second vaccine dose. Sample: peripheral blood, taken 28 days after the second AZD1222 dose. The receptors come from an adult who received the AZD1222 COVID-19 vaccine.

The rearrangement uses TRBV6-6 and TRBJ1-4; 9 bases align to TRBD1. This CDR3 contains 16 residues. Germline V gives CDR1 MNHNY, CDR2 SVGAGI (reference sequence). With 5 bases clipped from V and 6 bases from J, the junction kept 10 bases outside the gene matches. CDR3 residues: CASSASLRDRDEKLFF. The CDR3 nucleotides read TGTGCCAGCAGTGCTTCGCTCCGGGACAGGGATGAAAAACTGTTTTTT.

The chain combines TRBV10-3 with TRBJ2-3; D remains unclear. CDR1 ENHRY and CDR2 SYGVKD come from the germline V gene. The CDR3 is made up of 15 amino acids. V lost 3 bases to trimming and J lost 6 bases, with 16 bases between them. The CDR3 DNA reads TGTGCCATCAGTGAAAAGGACCCTAATACCGATACGCAGTATTTT. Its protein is CAISEKDPNTDTQYF.

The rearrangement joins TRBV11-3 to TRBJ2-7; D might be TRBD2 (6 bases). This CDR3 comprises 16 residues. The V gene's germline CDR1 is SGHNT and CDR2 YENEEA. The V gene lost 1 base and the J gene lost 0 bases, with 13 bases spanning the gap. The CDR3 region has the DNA TGTGCCAGCAGCTTAGGCGGGGTCTCAAGCTCCTACGAGCAGTACTTC. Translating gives CASSLGGVSSSYEQYF. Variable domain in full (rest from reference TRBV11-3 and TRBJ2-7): EAGVVQSPRYKIIEKKQPVAFWCNPISGHNTLYWYLQNLGQGPELLIRYENEEAVDDSQLPKDRFSAERLKGVDSTLKIQPAELGDSAVYLCASSLGGVSSSYEQYFGPGTRLTVT.

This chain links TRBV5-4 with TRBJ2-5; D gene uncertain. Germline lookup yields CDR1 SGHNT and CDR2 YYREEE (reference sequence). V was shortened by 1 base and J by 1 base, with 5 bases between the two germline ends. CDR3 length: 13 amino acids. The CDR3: CASSLRSQETQYF. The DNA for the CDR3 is TGTGCCAGCAGCTTGAGGTCCCAAGAGACCCAGTACTTC. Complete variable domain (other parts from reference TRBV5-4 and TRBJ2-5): ETGVTQSPTHLIKTRGQQVTLRCSSQSGHNTVSWYQQALGQGPQFIFQYYREEENGRGNFPPRFSGLQFPNYSSELNVNALELDDSALYLCASSLRSQETQYFGPGTRLLVL.

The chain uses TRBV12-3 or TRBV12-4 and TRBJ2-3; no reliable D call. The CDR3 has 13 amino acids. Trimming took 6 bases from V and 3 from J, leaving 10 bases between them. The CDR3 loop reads CASSPWGTDTQYF. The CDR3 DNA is TGTGCCAGCAGCCCGTGGGGTACAGATACGCAGTATTTT.

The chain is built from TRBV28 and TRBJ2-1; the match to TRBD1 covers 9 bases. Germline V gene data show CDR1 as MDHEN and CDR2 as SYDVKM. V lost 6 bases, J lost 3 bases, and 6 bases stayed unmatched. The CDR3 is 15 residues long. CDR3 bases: TGTGCCAGCAGCCTACAGGGGGCCTTCTACAATGAGCAGTTCTTC. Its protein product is CASSLQGAFYNEQFF.

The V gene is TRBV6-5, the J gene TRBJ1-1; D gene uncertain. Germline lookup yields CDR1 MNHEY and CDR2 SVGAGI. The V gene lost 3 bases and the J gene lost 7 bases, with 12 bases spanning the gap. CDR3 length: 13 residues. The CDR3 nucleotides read TGTGCCAGCAGTTATACCGGCTGGAATGAAGCTTTCTTT. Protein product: CASSYTGWNEAFF.

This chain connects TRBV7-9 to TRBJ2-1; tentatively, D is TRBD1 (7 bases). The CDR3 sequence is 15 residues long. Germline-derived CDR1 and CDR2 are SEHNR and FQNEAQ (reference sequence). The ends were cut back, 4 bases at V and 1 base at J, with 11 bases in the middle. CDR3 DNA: TGTGCCAGCAGCTCCCCAGGGGGGTCCTACAATGAGCAGTTCTTC. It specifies CASSSPGGSYNEQFF.

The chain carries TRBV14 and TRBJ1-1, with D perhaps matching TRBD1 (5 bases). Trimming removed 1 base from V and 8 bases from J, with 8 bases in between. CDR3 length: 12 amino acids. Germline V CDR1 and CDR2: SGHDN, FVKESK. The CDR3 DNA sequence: TGTGCCAGCAGCCAAGTGAAGGGGGAAGCTTTCTTT. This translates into CASSQVKGEAFF.

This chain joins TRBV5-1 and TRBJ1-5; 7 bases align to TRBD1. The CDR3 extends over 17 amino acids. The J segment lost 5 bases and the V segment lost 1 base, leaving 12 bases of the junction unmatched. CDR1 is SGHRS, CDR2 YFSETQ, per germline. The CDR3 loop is CASSLSEGRQGYQPQHF. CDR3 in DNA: TGCGCCAGCAGCTTGAGTGAGGGACGACAGGGCTATCAGCCCCAGCATTTT.

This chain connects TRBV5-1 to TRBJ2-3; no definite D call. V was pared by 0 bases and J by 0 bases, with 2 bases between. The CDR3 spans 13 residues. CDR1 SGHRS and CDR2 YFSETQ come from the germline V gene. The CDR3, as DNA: TGCGCCAGCAGCTTGGGTAGCACAGATACGCAGTATTTT. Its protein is CASSLGSTDTQYF.

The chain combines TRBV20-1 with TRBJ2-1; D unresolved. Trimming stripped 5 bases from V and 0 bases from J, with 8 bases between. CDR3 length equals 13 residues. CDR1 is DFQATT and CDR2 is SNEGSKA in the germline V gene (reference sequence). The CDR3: CSAGASSYNEQFF. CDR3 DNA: TGCAGTGCTGGTGCGAGCTCCTACAATGAGCAGTTCTTC.

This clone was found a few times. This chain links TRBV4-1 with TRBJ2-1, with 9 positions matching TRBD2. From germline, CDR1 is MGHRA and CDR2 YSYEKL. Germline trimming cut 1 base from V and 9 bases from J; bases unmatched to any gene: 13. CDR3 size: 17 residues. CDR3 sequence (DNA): TGCGCCAGCAGCCAAGTGGTAGCGGGGGTGACCTTTGGTGAGCAGTTCTTC. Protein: CASSQVVAGVTFGEQFF.

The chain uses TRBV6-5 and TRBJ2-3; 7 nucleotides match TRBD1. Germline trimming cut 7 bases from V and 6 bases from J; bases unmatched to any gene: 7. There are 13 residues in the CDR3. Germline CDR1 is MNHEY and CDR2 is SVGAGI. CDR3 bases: TGTGCCAGCAAAAAGGGGGCGGGTGATACGCAGTATTTT. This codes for CASKKGAGDTQYF.

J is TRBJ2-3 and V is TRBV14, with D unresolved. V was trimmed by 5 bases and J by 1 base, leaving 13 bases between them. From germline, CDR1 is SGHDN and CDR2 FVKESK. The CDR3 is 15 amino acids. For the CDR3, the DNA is TGTGCCAGCAGCTTAATATGGACGGGCACAGATACGCAGTATTTT. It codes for CASSLIWTGTDTQYF. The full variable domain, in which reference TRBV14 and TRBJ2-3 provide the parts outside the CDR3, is EAGVTQFPSHSVIEKGQTVTLRCDPISGHDNLYWYRRVMGKEIKFLLHFVKESKQDESGMPNNRFLAERTGGTYSTLKVQPAELEDSGVYFCASSLIWTGTDTQYFGPGTRLTVL.

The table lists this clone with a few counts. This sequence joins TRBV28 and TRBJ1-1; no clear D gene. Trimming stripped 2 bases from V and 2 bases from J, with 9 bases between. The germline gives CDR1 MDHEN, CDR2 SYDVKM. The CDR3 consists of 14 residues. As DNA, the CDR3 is TGTGCCAGCAGTTTAACCGAAAAAAACACTGAAGCTTTCTTT. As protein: CASSLTEKNTEAFF.

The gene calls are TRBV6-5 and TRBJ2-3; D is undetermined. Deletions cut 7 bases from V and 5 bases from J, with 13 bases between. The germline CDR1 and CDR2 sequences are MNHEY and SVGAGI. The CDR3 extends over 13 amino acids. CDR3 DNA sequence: TGTGCCAGCAACCGCTTGAGGCAAGATACGCAGTATTTT. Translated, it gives CASNRLRQDTQYF.

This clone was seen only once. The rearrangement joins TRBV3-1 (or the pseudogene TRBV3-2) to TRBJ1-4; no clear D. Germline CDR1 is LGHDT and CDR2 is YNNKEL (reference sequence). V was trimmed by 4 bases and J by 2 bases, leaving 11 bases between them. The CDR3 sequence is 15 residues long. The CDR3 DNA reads TGTGCCAGCAGCCCCCGAGAGAACACTAATGAAAAACTGTTTTTT. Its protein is CASSPRENTNEKLFF.

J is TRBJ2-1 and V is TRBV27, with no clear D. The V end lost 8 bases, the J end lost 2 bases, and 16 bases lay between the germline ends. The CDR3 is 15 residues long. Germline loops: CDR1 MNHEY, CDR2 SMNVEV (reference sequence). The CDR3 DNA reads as TGTGCCAGCCGACGGTCGGTAGCCGCCTACAATGAGCAGTTCTTC. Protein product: CASRRSVAAYNEQFF.

CDR3 region: CASSPPDYNEQFF. The CDR3 DNA reads TGTGCCAGCTCACCGCCGGACTACAATGAGCAGTTCTTC. The chain combines TRBV18 with TRBJ2-1; the D is unclear. CDR3 length: 13 residues. CDR1 and CDR2 (germline): KGHSH, LQKENI. V shed 3 bases and J shed 3 bases, with 6 bases lying between them.

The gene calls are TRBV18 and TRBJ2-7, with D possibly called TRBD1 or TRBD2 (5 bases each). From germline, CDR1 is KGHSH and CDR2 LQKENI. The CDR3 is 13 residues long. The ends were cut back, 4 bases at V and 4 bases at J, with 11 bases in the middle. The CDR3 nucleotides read TGTGCCAGCTCACGGGACCAAACTTACGAGCAGTACTTC. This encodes CASSRDQTYEQYF.

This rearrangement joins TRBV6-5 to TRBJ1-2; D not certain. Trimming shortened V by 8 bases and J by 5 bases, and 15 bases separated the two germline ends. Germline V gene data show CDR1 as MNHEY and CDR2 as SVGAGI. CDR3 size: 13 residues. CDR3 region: CASRLPPAYGYTF. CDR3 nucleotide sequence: TGTGCCAGCCGTCTCCCGCCTGCGTATGGCTACACCTTC.

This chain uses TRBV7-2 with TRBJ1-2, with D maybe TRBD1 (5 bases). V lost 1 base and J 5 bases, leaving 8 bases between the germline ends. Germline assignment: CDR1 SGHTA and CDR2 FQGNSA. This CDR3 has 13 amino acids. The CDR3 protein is CASSLEKGYGYTF. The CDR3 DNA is TGTGCCAGCAGCTTAGAAAAGGGGTATGGCTACACCTTC.

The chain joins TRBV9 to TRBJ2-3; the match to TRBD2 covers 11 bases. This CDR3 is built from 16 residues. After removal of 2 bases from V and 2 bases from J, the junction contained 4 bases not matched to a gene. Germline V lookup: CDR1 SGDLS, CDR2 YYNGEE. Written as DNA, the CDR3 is TGTGCCAGCAGCGTCGGGACTAGCGGCTACACAGATACGCAGTATTTT. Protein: CASSVGTSGYTDTQYF.

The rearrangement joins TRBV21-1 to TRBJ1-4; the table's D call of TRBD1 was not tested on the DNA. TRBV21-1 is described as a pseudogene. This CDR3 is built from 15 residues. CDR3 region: CASSTWGTGDEKLFF. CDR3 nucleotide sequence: TGTGCCAGCAGCACCTGGGGGACAGGGGATGAAAAACTGTTTTTT.

CDR3 DNA: TGTGCCAGTAGTATAGATTTGGGTGAAGAGCAGTACTTC. Amino acids: CASSIDLGEEQYF. The chain couples TRBV19 to TRBJ2-7; no clear D. The germline gives CDR1 LNHDA, CDR2 SQIVND (reference sequence). There are 13 residues in the CDR3. V lost 0 bases, J lost 7 bases, and 10 bases lay in between.

CDR3 in amino acids: CAWSKPRRYGYTF. The DNA of the CDR3 is TGTGCCTGGAGTAAGCCCCGACGATATGGCTACACCTTC. The V gene is TRBV30, the J gene TRBJ1-2; unclear D gene. Germline V gives CDR1 GTSNPN, CDR2 SVGIG (reference sequence). This CDR3 has 13 residues. The germline V and J ends were trimmed by 2 bases and 5 bases, with 12 bases remaining between them.

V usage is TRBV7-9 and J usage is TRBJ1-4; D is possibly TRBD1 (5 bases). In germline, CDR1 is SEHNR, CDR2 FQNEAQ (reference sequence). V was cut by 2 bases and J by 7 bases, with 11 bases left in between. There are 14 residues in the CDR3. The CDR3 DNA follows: TGTGCCAGCAGCTTAAGGGGAGAAGGTGAAAAACTGTTTTTT. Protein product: CASSLRGEGEKLFF. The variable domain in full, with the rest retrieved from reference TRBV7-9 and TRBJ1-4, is DTGVSQNPRHKITKRGQNVTFRCDPISEHNRLYWYRQTLGQGPEFLTYFQNEAQLEKSRLLSDRFSAERPKGSFSTLEIQRTEQGDSAMYLCASSLRGEGEKLFFGSGTQLSVL.

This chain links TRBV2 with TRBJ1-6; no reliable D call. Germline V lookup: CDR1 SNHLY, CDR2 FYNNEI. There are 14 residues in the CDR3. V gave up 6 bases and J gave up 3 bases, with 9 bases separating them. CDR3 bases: TGTGCCAGCAGCCCCGGGAACTATAATTCACCCCTCCACTTT. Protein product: CASSPGNYNSPLHF.

The CDR3: CSVRAGQETQYF. CDR3 sequence (DNA): TGCAGCGTTCGAGCGGGACAAGAGACCCAGTACTTC. The J gene is TRBJ2-5, the V gene TRBV29-1; TRBD2 matches 7 bases. There are 12 residues in the CDR3. Unmatched junction bases numbered 2, after V lost 5 bases and J lost 2 bases. From germline, CDR1 is SQVTM and CDR2 ANQGSEA.

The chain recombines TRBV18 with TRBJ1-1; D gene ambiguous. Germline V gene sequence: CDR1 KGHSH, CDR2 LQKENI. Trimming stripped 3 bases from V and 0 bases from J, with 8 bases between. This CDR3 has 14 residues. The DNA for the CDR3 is TGTGCCAGCTCACCCCAGCAAGTGAACACTGAAGCTTTCTTT. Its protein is CASSPQQVNTEAFF.

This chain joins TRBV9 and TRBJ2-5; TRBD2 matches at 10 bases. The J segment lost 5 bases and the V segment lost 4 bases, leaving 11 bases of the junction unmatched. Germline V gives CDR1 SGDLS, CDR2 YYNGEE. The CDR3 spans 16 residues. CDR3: CASSPRTSGLVETQYF. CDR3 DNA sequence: TGTGCCAGCAGCCCCAGGACTAGCGGTCTTGTTGAGACCCAGTACTTC.